Below are 25 T cell receptor beta chains sequenced from a single sample in a study of T-cell reconstitution after alpha-beta-depleted transplantation in children (dated by TCRdb to 2016 to 2018). The library relied on PCR. TCRdb shows the sequencer as Illumina HiSeq 2500. To normalize quantification of the TCRbeta repertoire, the TCR libraries were built with molecular barcoding that relied on unique molecular identifiers. TCRdb trimmed public reads at Q25 via fastp, called clones via MiXCR and kept in-frame beta chains. Rows merge per CDR3 protein into single entries with the most common DNA and genes. The sample table contains more than 200,000 distinct CDR3 sequences; only one count was recorded for roughly a quarter of them. About 2.6% of the sample is held by the ten biggest clonotypes. What the treatment or condition label conveys for this sample: allogeneic hematopoietic cell transplantation with graft depleted of TCRalphabeta T cells and CD19 B cells.

The sequencing here drew on PBMCs, taken before TCRalphabeta/CD19-depleted stem cell transplant. The receptors come from a girl aged 2 to 10 with Fanconi anemia, due to receive a stem cell transplant.

There are many counts of this clonotype. This chain joins TRBV20-1 and TRBJ2-7, with a possible D match to TRBD1 (5 bases). This CDR3 comprises 12 residues. The ends were cut back, 4 bases at V and 2 bases at J, with 9 bases in the middle. Germline lookup yields CDR1 DFQATT and CDR2 SNEGSKA (reference sequence). This CDR3 is CSAIRQTYEQYF. The DNA for the CDR3 is TGCAGTGCTATAAGACAGACCTACGAGCAGTACTTC.

This clonotype was seen at least ten times. The chain combines TRBV12-3 or TRBV12-4 with TRBJ2-3; TRBD2 aligns across 12 bases. The trim removed 3 bases at V and 5 bases at J, leaving 0 bases unmatched. The CDR3 length is 14 residues. The CDR3 spells CASSLTSGGDTQYF. CDR3 DNA: TGTGCCAGCAGTTTGACTAGCGGGGGAGATACGCAGTATTTT.

The rearrangement links TRBV6-5 to TRBJ1-1; D gene ambiguous. Trimming took 0 bases from V and 0 from J, leaving 5 bases between them. CDR1 is MNHEY and CDR2 is SVGAGI in the germline V gene. The CDR3 is made up of 14 amino acids. The CDR3 here is CASSYSNMNTEAFF. The CDR3 DNA reads TGTGCCAGCAGTTACTCGAACATGAACACTGAAGCTTTCTTT.

J is TRBJ2-1 and V is TRBV12-3 or TRBV12-4; 9 nucleotides line up with TRBD2. Trimming took 3 bases from V and 8 from J; bases not matched to a gene: 8. CDR3 size: 15 residues. In nucleotides, the CDR3 is TGTGCCAGCAGTTTGAAGGGACTAGCTATAGATGAGCAGTTCTTC. It specifies CASSLKGLAIDEQFF.

This clonotype was observed a handful of times. The CDR3 sequence is CSAREWASDAYEQYF. The CDR3 bases are TGCAGTGCTAGAGAGTGGGCTAGCGATGCCTACGAGCAGTACTTC. The chain employs TRBV20-1 and TRBJ2-7, with D possibly matching TRBD2 (6 bases). The germline gives CDR1 DFQATT, CDR2 SNEGSKA (reference sequence). V was pared by 0 bases and J by 2 bases, with 14 bases between. CDR3 length: 15 residues.

The chain joins TRBV28 to TRBJ2-3; TRBD1 aligns across 9 bases. The CDR3 is made up of 17 amino acids. Germline loops: CDR1 MDHEN, CDR2 SYDVKM. J lost 0 bases, V lost 0 bases, and 4 bases had no gene match. The CDR3 loop reads CASSLWTGGLSTDTQYF. Here the CDR3 DNA reads TGTGCCAGCAGTTTATGGACAGGGGGATTAAGCACAGATACGCAGTATTTT.

This clonotype was recorded many times. The chain combines TRBV27 with TRBJ2-7; the match to TRBD1 covers 8 bases. Germline CDR1 is MNHEY and CDR2 is SMNVEV (reference sequence). The CDR3 runs 16 residues. J gave up 4 bases and V 0 bases, and 8 bases lay outside the gene matches. CDR3: CASSLSGTGGGYEQYF. The CDR3 DNA follows: TGTGCCAGCAGTTTATCGGGGACAGGAGGCGGGTACGAGCAGTACTTC.

There are a few counts of this clonotype. A junction boundary mismatches the germline segment, possibly from a read error. The chain uses TRBV29-1 and TRBJ2-5; 7 nucleotides match TRBD1. CDR1 and CDR2 (germline): SQVTM, ANQGSEA. The CDR3 extends over 12 amino acids. CDR3 sequence reads: CSVEGGAETQYF. The DNA of the CDR3 is TGCAGCGTCGAAGGGGGCGCAGAGACCCAGTACTTC.

This clonotype was picked up a small number of times. The chain has TRBV5-1 and TRBJ2-7; perhaps TRBD1 as D (5 bases). Deletions cut 0 bases from V and 1 base from J, with 14 bases between. This CDR3 is built from 16 residues. CDR1 and CDR2 from the germline V gene are SGHRS and YFSETQ. In nucleotides, the CDR3 is TGCGCCAGCAGCTTGGCCTCCCTCCAGGGATCCTACGAGCAGTACTTC. Its translation is CASSLASLQGSYEQYF.

This clonotype was seen a handful of times. This rearrangement joins TRBV5-1 to TRBJ2-7, with D uncertain. Per germline, CDR1 SGHRS and CDR2 YFSETQ. The V and J ends lost 3 bases and 0 bases respectively, with 10 bases between them. This CDR3 region has 14 residues. This CDR3 is CASSSGRASYEQYF. CDR3 sequence (DNA): TGCGCCAGCAGCTCGGGTCGGGCCTCCTACGAGCAGTACTTC. The full variable domain, in which reference TRBV5-1 and TRBJ2-7 provide the parts outside the CDR3, is KAGVTQTPRYLIKTRGQQVTLSCSPISGHRSVSWYQQTPGQGLQFLFEYFSETQRNKGNFPGRFSGRQFSNSRSEMNVSTLELGDSALYLCASSSGRASYEQYFGPGTRLTVT.

This clonotype was recorded once. The chain employs TRBV7-2 and TRBJ2-7, with D maybe TRBD1 (6 bases). Germline CDR1 and CDR2: SGHTA and FQGNSA. CDR3 size: 15 residues. Trimming took off 5 bases at V and 0 bases at J, with 14 bases between the two ends. DNA for the CDR3: TGTGCCAGCAGCCCCAGGGGCTCTACCTCCTACGAGCAGTACTTC. Encoded protein: CASSPRGSTSYEQYF.

The J gene is TRBJ1-5, the V gene TRBV7-2; 10 nucleotides align to TRBD1. Germline trimming cut 5 bases from V and 2 bases from J; bases unmatched to any gene: 3. The germline CDR1 and CDR2 sequences are SGHTA and FQGNSA. This CDR3 comprises 15 residues. The CDR3 reads CASSGQGGGNQPQHF. CDR3 DNA: TGTGCCAGCAGCGGACAGGGGGGAGGCAATCAGCCCCAGCATTTT.

This clonotype has only a few counts. This chain links TRBV20-1 with TRBJ1-1, with 12 bases that match TRBD1. This CDR3 spans 14 amino acids. The ends lost 3 bases at V and 1 base at J; junction bases unmatched: 0. Germline CDR1 reads DFQATT; CDR2 reads SNEGSKA (reference sequence). CDR3 DNA: TGCAGTGCTAGGGGACAGGGGGCGAACACTGAAGCTTTCTTT. Amino acids: CSARGQGANTEAFF.

This clonotype was counted only a few times. The rearrangement uses TRBV6-5 and TRBJ2-3; 10 bases map to TRBD2. The J segment lost 1 base and the V segment lost 0 bases, leaving 4 bases of the junction unmatched. CDR1 and CDR2 from the germline V gene are MNHEY and SVGAGI. This CDR3 spans 17 amino acids. This CDR3 is CASSYSALAGGTDTQYF. In DNA form, the CDR3 reads TGTGCCAGCAGTTACTCGGCTCTAGCGGGGGGCACAGATACGCAGTATTTT.

This clonotype showed up just a few times. The V gene is TRBV5-1, the J gene TRBJ2-5, with D possibly TRBD1 on 7 matching bases. Germline CDR1 and CDR2: SGHRS and YFSETQ. V lost 0 bases to trimming and J lost 2 bases, with 11 bases between them. The length of the CDR3 is 15 residues. The CDR3 is CASSLVEGAQETQYF. For the CDR3, the DNA is TGCGCCAGCAGCTTGGTGGAGGGGGCGCAAGAGACCCAGTACTTC.

This clonotype was picked up many times. This sequence joins TRBV12-3 or TRBV12-4 and TRBJ2-7; the D is unclear. The CDR3 extends over 12 amino acids. Trimming cost V 2 bases and J 4 bases, with 6 bases left between them. CDR3 coding DNA: TGTGCCAGCAGTTTACTCCATTACGAGCAGTACTTC. Translation gives CASSLLHYEQYF.

CDR3 in DNA: TGTGCCAGCAGTCCTGGGACAGGGAAAGATACGCAGTATTTT. Its translation: CASSPGTGKDTQYF. The chain links TRBV12-3 or TRBV12-4 to TRBJ2-3, with 9 bases aligning to TRBD1. This CDR3 spans 14 amino acids. J gave up 5 bases and V 5 bases, and 5 bases lay outside the gene matches.

At least ten counts were recorded for this clonotype. The chain combines TRBV24-1 with TRBJ2-1, with 7 bases matching TRBD1. V was pared by 4 bases and J by 13 bases, with 6 bases of the junction left unmatched. This CDR3 contains 12 residues. The germline CDR1 and CDR2 sequences are KGHDR and SFDVKD. The CDR3 protein is CATSEGTDPQFF. The CDR3 DNA is TGTGCCACCAGTGAAGGGACAGACCCCCAGTTCTTC.

The CDR3 loop is CASSVSGGASKEQYF. The CDR3 DNA reads TGTGCCAGCAGCGTTAGCGGGGGGGCCTCTAAGGAGCAGTACTTC. The chain uses TRBV9 and TRBJ2-7; 11 bases match TRBD2. V gave up 2 bases and J gave up 7 bases; unmatched junction bases: 8. CDR3 size: 15 residues. CDR1 is SGDLS, CDR2 YYNGEE, per germline.

The genes are TRBV6-5 and TRBJ2-7; D gene unclear. Trimming cost V 4 bases and J 2 bases, with 12 bases left between them. Germline CDR1 MNHEY, CDR2 SVGAGI. This CDR3 is built from 14 residues. The DNA of the CDR3 is TGTGCCAGCAGTTCACCGGGCCTCACCTACGAGCAGTACTTC. This codes for CASSSPGLTYEQYF.

This clonotype came up a few times. The chain recombines TRBV5-1 with TRBJ2-6; the D is unclear. Per the germline V gene, CDR1 is SGHRS and CDR2 is YFSETQ. V lost 0 bases to trimming and J lost 2 bases, with 3 bases between them. CDR3 length: 14 amino acids. The CDR3 spells CASSLDPGANVLTF. For the CDR3, the DNA is TGCGCCAGCAGCTTGGATCCTGGGGCCAACGTCCTGACTTTC. The full variable domain, its missing parts supplied by reference TRBV5-1 and TRBJ2-6, is KAGVTQTPRYLIKTRGQQVTLSCSPISGHRSVSWYQQTPGQGLQFLFEYFSETQRNKGNFPGRFSGRQFSNSRSEMNVSTLELGDSALYLCASSLDPGANVLTFGAGSRLTVL.

This chain connects TRBV6-4 to TRBJ2-1; 7 nucleotides agree with TRBD1. The CDR3 consists of 15 residues. Germline V gene data show CDR1 as MRHNA and CDR2 as SNTAGT. The ends lost 6 bases at V and 2 bases at J; junction bases unmatched: 7. CDR3 amino acids: CASRFRDSPYNEQFF. In DNA form, the CDR3 reads TGTGCCAGCAGATTCCGGGACAGCCCCTACAATGAGCAGTTCTTC.

This chain joins TRBV18 and TRBJ2-3; 10 bases align to TRBD1. V trimming: 6 bases; J trimming: 5 bases; junction bases outside the gene matches: 8. The CDR3 totals 15 residues. Germline V gene data show CDR1 as KGHSH and CDR2 as LQKENI. The chain's CDR3 is CASSPGQGKGDTQYF. CDR3 coding DNA: TGTGCCAGCTCGCCGGGACAGGGGAAAGGAGATACGCAGTATTTT.

This clonotype has only a few counts. This rearrangement joins TRBV4-2 to TRBJ1-3; D is unresolved. Per the germline V gene, CDR1 is LGHNA and CDR2 is YNFKEQ. The ends were cut back, 0 bases at V and 0 bases at J, with 3 bases in the middle. The CDR3 runs 14 residues. The CDR3 bases are TGTGCCAGCAGCCAAGACCACTCTGGAAACACCATATATTTT. Residues: CASSQDHSGNTIYF.

The chain uses TRBV29-1 and TRBJ2-1, with a weak D call TRBD2 (5 bases). CDR3 size: 12 residues. V gave up 6 bases and J gave up 5 bases, with 11 bases separating them. Germline V lookup: CDR1 SQVTM, CDR2 ANQGSEA. CDR3 DNA: TGCAGCGTACATGGACTGGACAATGAGCAGTTCTTC. Protein: CSVHGLDNEQFF.